Sequencing of this TCR beta chain was carried out in a study of blood T cell repertoires in COVID-19. The wider study: Samples came from the United States, Italy and Spain, spanning acute and convalescent COVID-19. From T cells, B-cell-depleted T cells, or PBMCs came the material, which was cDNA or gDNA.

V trimming: 3 bases; J trimming: 5 bases; junction bases outside the gene matches: 9. The CDR3 has 16 amino acids. Germline V gene data show CDR1 as LGHNA and CDR2 as YNFKEQ. This clone has only a few counts. A Seattle source enrolled patients during active infection and followed them longitudinally. In the original workflow: From reference gene primer amplification, estimates of nucleated cell counts were derived. TCRdb's copy holds only in-frame clones and misses some; the assay was immunoSEQ multiplex PCR. For V, J and clone size, that table is used; D and trimming come from the DNA. The data show about 52,000 clones, over 75% seen once.

The sequenced sample was peripheral blood. The rearrangement links TRBV4-2 to TRBJ2-2; 7 nucleotides line up with TRBD2. The TCR sequence derives from a woman of 80 years or more with COVID-19, enrolled during active disease. The CDR3 coding sequence is TGTGCCAGCAGCCAGGCGGGCGGGAGTTGGACCGGGGAGCTGTTTTTT. Translating it yields CASSQAGGSWTGELFF.